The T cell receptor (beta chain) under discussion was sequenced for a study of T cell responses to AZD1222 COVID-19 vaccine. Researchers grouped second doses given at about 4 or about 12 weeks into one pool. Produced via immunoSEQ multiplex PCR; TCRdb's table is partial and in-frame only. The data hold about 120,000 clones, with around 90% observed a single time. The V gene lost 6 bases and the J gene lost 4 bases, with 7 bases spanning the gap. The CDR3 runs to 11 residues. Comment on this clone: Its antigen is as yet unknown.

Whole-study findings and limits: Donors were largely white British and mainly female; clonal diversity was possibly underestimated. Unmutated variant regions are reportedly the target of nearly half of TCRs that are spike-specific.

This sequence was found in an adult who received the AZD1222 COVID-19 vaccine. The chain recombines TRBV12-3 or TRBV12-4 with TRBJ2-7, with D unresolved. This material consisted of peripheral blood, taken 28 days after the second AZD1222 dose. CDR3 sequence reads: CASRGIYEQYF. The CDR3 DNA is TGTGCCAGCAGAGGGATATACGAGCAGTACTTC.